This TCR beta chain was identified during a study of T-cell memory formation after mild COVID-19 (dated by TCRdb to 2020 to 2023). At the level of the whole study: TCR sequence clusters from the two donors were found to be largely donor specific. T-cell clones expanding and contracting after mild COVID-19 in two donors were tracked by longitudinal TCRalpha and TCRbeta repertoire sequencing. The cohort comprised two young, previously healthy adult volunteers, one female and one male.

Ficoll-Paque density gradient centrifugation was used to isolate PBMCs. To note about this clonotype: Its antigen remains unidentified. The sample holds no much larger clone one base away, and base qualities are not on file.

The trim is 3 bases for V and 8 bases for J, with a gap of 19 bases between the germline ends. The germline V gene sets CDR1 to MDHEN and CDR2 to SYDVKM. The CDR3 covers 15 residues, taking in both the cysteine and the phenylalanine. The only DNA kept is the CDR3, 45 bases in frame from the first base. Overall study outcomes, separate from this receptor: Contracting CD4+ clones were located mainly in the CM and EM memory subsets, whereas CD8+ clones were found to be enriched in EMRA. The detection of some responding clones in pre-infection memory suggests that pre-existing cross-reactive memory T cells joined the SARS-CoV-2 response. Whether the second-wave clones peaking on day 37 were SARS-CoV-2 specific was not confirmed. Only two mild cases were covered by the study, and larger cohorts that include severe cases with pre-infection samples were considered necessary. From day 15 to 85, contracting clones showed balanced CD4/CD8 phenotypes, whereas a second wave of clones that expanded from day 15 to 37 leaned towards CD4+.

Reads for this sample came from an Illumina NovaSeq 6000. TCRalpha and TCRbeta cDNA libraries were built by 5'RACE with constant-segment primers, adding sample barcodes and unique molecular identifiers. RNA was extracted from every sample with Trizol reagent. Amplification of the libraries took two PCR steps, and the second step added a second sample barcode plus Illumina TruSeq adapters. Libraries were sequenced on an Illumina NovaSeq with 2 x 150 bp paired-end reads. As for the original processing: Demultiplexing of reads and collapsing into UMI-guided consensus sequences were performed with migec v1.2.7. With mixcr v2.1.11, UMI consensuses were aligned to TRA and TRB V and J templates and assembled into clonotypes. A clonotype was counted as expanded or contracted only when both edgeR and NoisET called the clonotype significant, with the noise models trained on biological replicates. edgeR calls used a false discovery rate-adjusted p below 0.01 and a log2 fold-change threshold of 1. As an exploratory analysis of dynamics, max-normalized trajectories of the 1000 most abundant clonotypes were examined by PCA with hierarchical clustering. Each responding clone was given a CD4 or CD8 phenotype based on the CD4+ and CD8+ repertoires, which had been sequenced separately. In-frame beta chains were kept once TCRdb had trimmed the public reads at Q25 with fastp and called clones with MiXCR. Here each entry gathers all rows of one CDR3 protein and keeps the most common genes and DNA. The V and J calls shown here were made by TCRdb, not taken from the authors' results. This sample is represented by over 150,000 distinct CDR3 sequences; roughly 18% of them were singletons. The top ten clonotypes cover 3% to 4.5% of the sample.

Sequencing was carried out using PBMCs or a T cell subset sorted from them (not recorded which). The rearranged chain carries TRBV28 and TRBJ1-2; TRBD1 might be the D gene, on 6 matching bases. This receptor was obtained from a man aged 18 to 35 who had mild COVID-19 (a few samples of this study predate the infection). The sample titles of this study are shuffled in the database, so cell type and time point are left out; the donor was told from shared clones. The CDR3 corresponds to CASSFGAGAGEGYTF. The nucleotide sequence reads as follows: TGTGCCAGCAGTTTCGGGGCAGGGGCAGGTGAAGGCTACACCTTC.